These 31 T cell receptor beta chains came from one sample sequenced in a study of T cell repertoires in cytomegalovirus infection. TCRdb reprocessed the reads via MiXCR and lists one record per CDR3 protein. The table lists 400,000 or so distinct CDR3 sequences, 15% to 20% of them singletons. The sequenced material came from PBMCs. These receptors all stem from a human donor in good health (CMV status not recorded). Some clones in this sample may be carry-over from other donors' samples.

At least ten counts were recorded for this clonotype. The chain links TRBV10-3 to TRBJ1-1; no clear D gene. Germline CDR1 reads ENHRY; CDR2 reads SYGVKD. Trimming left V 3 bases short and J 0 bases short, with 8 bases between. The CDR3 covers 14 residues. CDR3 residues: CAISEGAMNTEAFF. Written as DNA, the CDR3 is TGTGCCATCAGTGAAGGTGCGATGAACACTGAAGCTTTCTTT.

This clonotype was recorded once. The DNA for the CDR3 is TGTGCCAGCAGCCAACGCGGGATACAAGAGACCCAGTACTTC. Amino acids: CASSQRGIQETQYF. This chain connects TRBV3-1 to TRBJ2-5; maybe TRBD2 (6 bases). CDR1 and CDR2 from the germline V gene are LGHDT and YNNKEL (reference sequence). This CDR3 spans 14 amino acids. Deletions cut 2 bases from V and 2 bases from J, with 9 bases between.

The chain joins TRBV20-1 to TRBJ2-3; D not certain. Germline-derived CDR1 and CDR2 are DFQATT and SNEGSKA (reference sequence). Trimming removed 3 bases from V and 4 bases from J, with 17 bases in between. The CDR3 sequence is 15 residues long. The CDR3 nucleotides are TGCAGTGCTAGTATCGCCCAACCAATTCCAGATACGCAGTATTTT. It is translated as CSASIAQPIPDTQYF.

This clonotype appeared many times. J is TRBJ2-3 and V is TRBV7-8, with TRBD2 identical over 10 bases. Germline lookup yields CDR1 SGHVS and CDR2 FQNEAQ. Trimming cost V 4 bases and J 5 bases; bases outside gene matches: 9. The CDR3 is 16 amino acids. The CDR3 coding sequence is TGTGCCAGCAGCTCACACGGGGCTAGCGGGAGAGATACGCAGTATTTT. Amino acid sequence: CASSSHGASGRDTQYF.

This clonotype was picked up many times. The chain links TRBV7-2 to TRBJ1-1, with D hard to call. CDR1 is SGHTA and CDR2 is FQGNSA in the germline V gene. Trimming cost V 1 base and J 2 bases, with 11 bases left between them. This CDR3 is built from 15 residues. The CDR3 nucleotides read TGTGCCAGCAGCTTAGGGGTGGGCGTTAACACTGAAGCTTTCTTT. Protein product: CASSLGVGVNTEAFF.

The table lists this clonotype with many counts. V gene TRBV11-3 combines with J gene TRBJ1-6; D is possibly TRBD1 (5 bases). The CDR3 is 14 amino acids. V gave up 1 base and J gave up 7 bases, with 8 bases separating them. Germline CDR1 is SGHNT and CDR2 is YENEEA. CDR3 amino acids: CASSLGGSNSPLHF. The CDR3 DNA reads TGTGCCAGCAGCTTAGGGGGGTCGAATTCACCCCTCCACTTT.

This chain connects TRBV19 to TRBJ1-5; D is possibly TRBD1 (6 bases). Germline loops: CDR1 LNHDA, CDR2 SQIVND (reference sequence). Deletions cut 5 bases from V and 12 bases from J, with 17 bases between. The CDR3 runs 13 residues. Written as DNA, the CDR3 is TGTGCCAGTAGTGCCCAAACAGGGAAATTCCAGCATTTT. Its translation: CASSAQTGKFQHF.

This clonotype was seen a handful of times. This chain connects TRBV4-2 to TRBJ1-5; no definite D call. The CDR3 extends over 14 amino acids. Germline V gene lookup returns CDR1 LGHNA and CDR2 YNFKEQ. V lost 2 bases to trimming and J lost 4 bases, with 9 bases between them. The CDR3 DNA follows: TGTGCCAGCAGCCAATATGGGGTAAATCAGCCCCAGCATTTT. It is translated as CASSQYGVNQPQHF.

J is TRBJ1-5 and V is TRBV12-3 or TRBV12-4; D is uncertain. The V and J ends lost 6 bases and 4 bases respectively, with 16 bases between them. This CDR3 is built from 15 residues. This CDR3 reads CASRGGMDGNQPQHF. DNA of the CDR3: TGTGCCAGCAGGGGAGGCATGGATGGGAATCAGCCCCAGCATTTT.

The table lists this clonotype with many counts. A read error may produce the germline difference seen at one junction end. The chain is built from TRBV12-3 or TRBV12-4 and TRBJ2-3, with D perhaps matching TRBD2 (5 bases). This CDR3 is 15 amino acids long. The CDR3 region is CASSLGREFTDTQYF. The CDR3 nucleotides are TGTGCCAGCAGCTTAGGGAGAGAGTTCACAGATACGCAGTATTTT.

This clonotype showed up many times. The V and J genes are TRBV11-2 and TRBJ2-7; 9 bases line up with TRBD1. The V gene end was trimmed by 6 bases and the J gene end by 2 bases; junction bases not matched to a gene: 11. Looked up from germline, CDR1 is SGHAT and CDR2 is FQNNGV. CDR3 size: 16 residues. CDR3 in DNA: TGTGCCAGCAGTAAACCCGCCGGGACAGGGCCCTACGAGCAGTACTTC. It translates to CASSKPAGTGPYEQYF.

CDR3 bases: TGTGCCAGCAGTGGGACTAGGGGAGCAGATACGCAGTATTTT. It is translated as CASSGTRGADTQYF. The chain has TRBV2 and TRBJ2-3; 7 nucleotides match TRBD2. J lost 4 bases, V lost 4 bases, and 5 bases had no gene match. The CDR3 is 14 residues long. CDR1 and CDR2 (germline): SNHLY, FYNNEI.

This clonotype has only a few counts. The chain couples TRBV12-3 or TRBV12-4 to TRBJ1-1, with TRBD1 matching 7 bases. The CDR3 runs 11 residues. Germline trimming cut 6 bases from V and 11 bases from J; bases unmatched to any gene: 6. This CDR3 is CASSYTGAAFF. As DNA, the CDR3 is TGTGCCAGCAGCTATACAGGGGCGGCTTTCTTT.

The chain uses TRBV12-5 and TRBJ2-5; D gene ambiguous. Germline V gene sequence: CDR1 LGHNT, CDR2 FRNRAP. This CDR3 has 17 residues. Trimming removed 1 base from V and 1 base from J, with 16 bases in between. DNA of the CDR3: TGTGCTAGTGGTTTGGGGACCTCAAGCCTCTTCCAAGAGACCCAGTACTTC. Protein sequence: CASGLGTSSLFQETQYF. The whole variable domain, filled in from reference TRBV12-5 and TRBJ2-5, reads DARVTQTPRHKVTEMGQEVTMRCQPILGHNTVFWYRQTMMQGLELLAYFRNRAPLDDSGMPKDRFSAEMPDATLATLKIQPSEPRDSAVYFCASGLGTSSLFQETQYFGPGTRLLVL.

The V and J genes are TRBV6-6 and TRBJ2-1; the match to TRBD1 covers 9 bases. Trimming removed 5 bases from V and 8 bases from J; junction bases left unmatched: 13. This CDR3 spans 16 amino acids. Germline lookup yields CDR1 MNHNY and CDR2 SVGAGI (reference sequence). In nucleotides, the CDR3 is TGTGCCAGCAGTGATTTAGTGGACAGGGGAGGGTATGAGCAGTTCTTC. It yields the protein CASSDLVDRGGYEQFF.

This clonotype occurred many times. The chain has TRBV7-2 and TRBJ1-5; D ambiguous. Germline CDR1 and CDR2: SGHTA and FQGNSA. This CDR3 region has 16 residues. Trimming removed 1 base from V and 0 bases from J, with 10 bases in between. CDR3 in amino acids: CASSLGVGLSNQPQHF. CDR3 DNA: TGTGCCAGCAGCTTAGGTGTTGGACTTAGCAATCAGCCCCAGCATTTT.

This clonotype has a count of ten or more. In DNA form, the CDR3 reads TGTGCCAGCAGCTCCATTCTAGCTGGGGAAAACATTCAGTACTTC. The encoded protein is CASSSILAGENIQYF. V and J are TRBV11-2 and TRBJ2-4; D is perhaps TRBD2 (5 bases). Trimming shortened V by 4 bases and J by 5 bases, and 15 bases separated the two germline ends. The CDR3 is 15 amino acids. CDR1 is SGHAT, CDR2 FQNNGV, per germline. The variable domain in full, completed from reference TRBV11-2 and TRBJ2-4, reads EAGVAQSPRYKIIEKRQSVAFWCNPISGHATLYWYQQILGQGPKLLIQFQNNGVVDDSQLPKDRFSAERLKGVDSTLKIQPAKLEDSAVYLCASSSILAGENIQYFGAGTRLSVL.

Many counts were recorded for this clonotype. This chain uses TRBV6-1 with TRBJ1-1, with a tentative D call TRBD1 (5 bases). Between the trimmed V and J ends, which lost 5 bases and 0 bases, there was a span of 16 bases. Per the germline V gene, CDR1 is MNHNS and CDR2 is SASEGT. The CDR3 covers 16 residues. DNA of the CDR3: TGTGCCAGCAGTCCCGGACAACTCACGATGAACACTGAAGCTTTCTTT. It encodes CASSPGQLTMNTEAFF.

The rearrangement links TRBV20-1 to TRBJ2-1, with D perhaps matching TRBD2 (7 bases). This CDR3 region has 15 residues. Trimming removed 6 bases from V and 1 base from J, with 16 bases in between. Germline V lookup: CDR1 DFQATT, CDR2 SNEGSKA (reference sequence). Here the CDR3 reads CSAPRGGRSYNEQFF. In DNA form, the CDR3 reads TGCAGTGCCCCAAGGGGGGGCCGTTCCTACAATGAGCAGTTCTTC.

This rearrangement joins TRBV12-3 or TRBV12-4 to TRBJ2-5; a weak D match, TRBD1 (5 bases). This CDR3 has 13 amino acids. V was cut by 6 bases and J by 1 base, with 9 bases left in between. The CDR3 DNA reads TGTGCCAGCAGACGCGACAGCCAAGAGACCCAGTACTTC. Its translation: CASRRDSQETQYF.

Only a few counts were recorded for this clonotype. The chain joins TRBV29-1 to TRBJ2-1, with 8 positions matching TRBD2. Germline CDR1 reads SQVTM; CDR2 reads ANQGSEA. This CDR3 contains 14 residues. Trimming removed 0 bases from V and 9 bases from J; junction bases left unmatched: 7. The CDR3 protein is CSVEDRGLDGEQFF. Here the CDR3 DNA reads TGCAGCGTTGAAGATCGGGGACTAGATGGTGAGCAGTTCTTC.

This clonotype was counted many times. The chain recombines TRBV10-3 with TRBJ1-2, with 9 bases aligning to TRBD1. V dropped 3 bases and J dropped 6; count of bases not matched to a gene: 5. Germline-derived CDR1 and CDR2 are ENHRY and SYGVKD. CDR3 length: 14 residues. CDR3 protein: CAISDQRTGDGYTF. The CDR3 region has the DNA TGTGCCATCAGTGACCAAAGGACAGGGGATGGCTACACCTTC.

CDR3 sequence (DNA): TGCAGTGCTAGAGGCTCTAGGCGTCGAAACCAAGAGACCCAGTACTTC. Translated: CSARGSRRRNQETQYF. The chain carries TRBV20-1 and TRBJ2-5; D gene unclear. The CDR3 has 16 amino acids. The V end was cut by 1 base, the J end by 0 bases, with 15 bases between. The germline gives CDR1 DFQATT, CDR2 SNEGSKA (reference sequence).

This clonotype was seen a few times. The CDR3, as DNA: TGCAGCGGGTATGGTGGGTTTGAGCAGTTCTTC. Its translation: CSGYGGFEQFF. This chain links TRBV29-1 with TRBJ2-1; D is undetermined. Germline assignment: CDR1 SQVTM and CDR2 ANQGSEA. This CDR3 contains 11 residues. V gave up 7 bases and J gave up 9 bases, with 13 bases separating them.

This chain uses TRBV27 with TRBJ2-1; D is unresolved. This CDR3 has 14 amino acids. The ends were cut back, 2 bases at V and 5 bases at J, with 10 bases in the middle. Germline assignment: CDR1 MNHEY and CDR2 SMNVEV (reference sequence). DNA for the CDR3: TGTGCCAGCAGTTTAACCGGCCCTAACAATGAGCAGTTCTTC. Translated: CASSLTGPNNEQFF.

The rearrangement joins TRBV20-1 to TRBJ2-3, with 7 bases matching TRBD2. The V segment lost 1 base and the J segment 9 bases; nucleotides outside the gene matches: 22. Germline V gives CDR1 DFQATT, CDR2 SNEGSKA (reference sequence). CDR3 size: 18 residues. In nucleotides, the CDR3 is TGCAGTGCTAGAGTTACCACCCCCGGACTAGGATTTGCCTACACGCAGTATTTT. Protein: CSARVTTPGLGFAYTQYF.

This clonotype was detected a few times. V usage is TRBV28 and J usage is TRBJ1-5, with 8 positions matching TRBD1. There are 15 residues in the CDR3. CDR1 is MDHEN and CDR2 is SYDVKM in the germline V gene. Trimming removed 2 bases from V and 4 bases from J; junction bases left unmatched: 4. This CDR3 reads CASSLQGAGNQPQHF. Here the CDR3 DNA reads TGTGCCAGCAGTTTACAGGGGGCCGGGAATCAGCCCCAGCATTTT.

V is TRBV12-3 or TRBV12-4 and J is TRBJ2-1; no clear D gene. This CDR3 has 16 residues. V lost 7 bases and J lost 6, with 22 bases in between. The CDR3 sequence is CASTVRLLDKRNEQFF. As DNA, the CDR3 is TGTGCCAGCACCGTCCGGCTGTTGGATAAACGCAATGAGCAGTTCTTC.

The J gene is TRBJ1-1, the V gene TRBV7-9; 12 bases map to TRBD1. Trimming at V came to 6 bases and at J to 1 base, leaving 6 bases not matched to a gene. CDR3 length equals 16 residues. Germline V gives CDR1 SEHNR, CDR2 FQNEAQ (reference sequence). This CDR3 is CASRTPGQGANTEAFF. The CDR3 coding sequence is TGTGCCAGCAGGACTCCGGGACAGGGGGCGAACACTGAAGCTTTCTTT. Drawing the rest from reference TRBV7-9 and TRBJ1-1, the complete variable domain is DTGVSQNPRHKITKRGQNVTFRCDPISEHNRLYWYRQTLGQGPEFLTYFQNEAQLEKSRLLSDRFSAERPKGSFSTLEIQRTEQGDSAMYLCASRTPGQGANTEAFFGQGTRLTVV.

This clonotype was seen repeatedly, ten times or more. The chain is built from TRBV6-1 and TRBJ2-1; 7 bases fit TRBD2. V lost 8 bases and J lost 4; bases outside the gene matches: 5. Germline V gene sequence: CDR1 MNHNS, CDR2 SASEGT. The CDR3 is 13 amino acids. In nucleotides, the CDR3 is TGTGCCAGCTCGGCGGGGGAGTACAATGAGCAGTTCTTC. This codes for CASSAGEYNEQFF.

The V and J genes are TRBV20-1 and TRBJ2-3; D is perhaps TRBD1 (6 bases). Germline V gene lookup returns CDR1 DFQATT and CDR2 SNEGSKA (reference sequence). The CDR3 consists of 15 residues. The V end was cut by 6 bases, the J end by 2 bases, with 18 bases between. This CDR3 is CSAQSGAGDTDTQYF. The CDR3 bases are TGCAGTGCGCAATCAGGGGCAGGGGACACAGATACGCAGTATTTT.